Listed below are T cell receptor beta chains from one sample, sequenced in a study of blood T cell repertoires in COVID-19. Clones were read by immunoSEQ multiplex PCR, and TCRdb kept only the in-frame ones, dropping some. This sample has 150,000 or so clones; approximately 90% occur once, and the top ten carry about 4.1%. The sequenced sample consisted of PBMCs or T cells enriched from blood (not recorded which). These receptors came from a woman aged 40 to 55 who had been exposed to COVID-19. Each CDR3 is given with its conserved first and last residue.

v_call	j_call	cdr3_length	cdr3_aa
TRBV28	TRBJ1-2	13	CASSLRQGYGYTF
TRBV5-8	TRBJ2-7	15	CASTNLAGLLSEQYF
TRBV5-6	TRBJ1-1	16	CASSVTGAGGYVEAFF
TRBV5-1	TRBJ1-2	14	CASTPDRGRGGYTF
TRBV7-3	TRBJ2-7	16	CASSLTLSSGDLEQYF
TRBV7-8	TRBJ2-1	15	CASRVTEESYNEQFF
TRBV25-1	TRBJ2-2	15	CASSLEDRVGGELFF
TRBV5-4	TRBJ2-7	12	CASSLTGYEQYF
TRBV9	TRBJ2-1	15	CASSVSGGPNNEQFF
TRBV6-5	TRBJ2-2	15	CASNPRDRVPGELFF
TRBV2	TRBJ2-7	13	CASSIAGTGEQYF
TRBV6-6	TRBJ2-7	15	CASRTGTGGDYEQYF
TRBV27	TRBJ2-7	14	CASSVNRGVFEQYF
TRBV11-2	TRBJ1-1	13	CASTQLRQFGAFF
TRBV19	TRBJ1-4	17	CASRSGLLRATNEKLFF
TRBV5-1	TRBJ1-1	16	CASSLAGADMNTEAFF
TRBV7-2	TRBJ2-1	15	CASSFGGMRTGEQFF
TRBV9	TRBJ2-7	15	CASSVGTGDTYEQYF
TRBV24-1	TRBJ2-3	16	CATSDGIAGGYDTQYF
TRBV2	TRBJ2-7	12	CASSPTAYEQYF
TRBV5-1	TRBJ1-4	14	CASKETSTNEKLFF
TRBV3-1/TRBV3-2	TRBJ1-4	14	CASSLKIGNEKLFF